The sequence of this T cell receptor (beta chain) was determined in a study of blood T cell repertoires in COVID-19. Turning to the study itself: The analysed material was cDNA or gDNA that came from T cells, B-cell-depleted T cells, or PBMCs.

This CDR3 is 17 amino acids long. CDR1 is MNHEY and CDR2 is SVGEGT in the germline V gene. The J segment lost 1 base and the V segment lost 3 bases, leaving 9 bases of the junction unmatched. Sequenced by immunoSEQ multiplex PCR; TCRdb stores in-frame clones only, minus some. Found here are 90,000 to 120,000 clones, 88% of them singletons; the top ten hold 6.8%. This clone has a single count. Sequencing input: peripheral blood. V usage is TRBV6-2 or TRBV6-3 and J usage is TRBJ1-5, with 7 bases identical to TRBD1. This TCR was sampled from a man aged 45 to 65 with active or convalescent COVID-19. In DNA, the CDR3 is TGTGCCAGCAGTTATCGGAGCAGGGGGGCGAGCAATCAGCCCCAGCATTTT. Translation: CASSYRSRGASNQPQHF.